This entry lists 22 T cell receptor beta chains sequenced from one sample in a study of siplizumab effects on memory and regulatory T cells. This table comes from immunoSEQ multiplex PCR, and its TCRdb copy is limited to in-frame clones, with some not included. In the table there are around 65,000 clones, approximately 79% of which are singletons. Sample: memory CD4+ T cells sorted from blood. The receptor source for this set is a human donor in good health.

The rearrangement joins TRBV6-1 to TRBJ1-4; D is perhaps TRBD1 (5 bases). V was trimmed by 8 bases and J by 11 bases, leaving 15 bases between them. CDR3 length equals 12 residues. The V gene's germline CDR1 is MNHNS and CDR2 SASEGT. The DNA for the CDR3 is TGTGCCAGCGGGACCTTGGGTGGGAAACTGTTTTTT. Encoded protein: CASGTLGGKLFF.

As regards this clone: The same CDR3 is also encoded by other DNA sequences in this sample. The chain couples TRBV11-1 to TRBJ2-7; D uncertain. The CDR3 loop spans 15 amino acids. Germline CDR1 SGHAT, CDR2 FQDESV (reference sequence). V dropped 4 bases and J dropped 0 bases, with 13 bases sitting between them. CDR3 bases: TGTGCCAGCAGCTCAGGCGACATCCCCTCCTACGAGCAGTACTTC. This encodes CASSSGDIPSYEQYF.

This sequence joins TRBV7-2 and TRBJ2-5; TRBD1 aligns across 10 bases. The V gene's germline CDR1 is SGHTA and CDR2 FQGNSA. Unmatched junction bases numbered 15, after V lost 4 bases and J lost 4 bases. This CDR3 has 18 amino acids. CDR3 DNA: TGTGCCAGCAGCTGGGGACAGGGGAGTAGCGCCTACCCAGAGACCCAGTACTTC. Its protein product is CASSWGQGSSAYPETQYF.

The chain employs TRBV6-6 and TRBJ1-2, with D unclear. The V and J ends lost 6 bases and 3 bases respectively, with 11 bases between them. The CDR3 contains 13 residues. The germline CDR1 and CDR2 sequences are MNHNY and SVGAGI (reference sequence). CDR3 loop: CASRLGEDYGYTF. DNA for the CDR3: TGTGCCAGCAGACTAGGTGAAGACTATGGCTACACCTTC.

This clone was observed a single time. The rearrangement uses TRBV4-3 and TRBJ2-5; unclear D gene. Germline assignment: CDR1 LGHNA and CDR2 YSLEER. The germline V and J ends were trimmed by 1 base and 5 bases, with 20 bases remaining between them. The CDR3 is 17 residues long. CDR3 bases: TGCGCCAGCAGCCAAGTGTTGGACGGTGGACCGCGGGAGACCCAGTACTTC. This codes for CASSQVLDGGPRETQYF.

The chain combines TRBV5-4 with TRBJ2-3; 7 nucleotides line up with TRBD2. The germline V gene encodes CDR1 SGHNT and CDR2 YYREEE (reference sequence). The junction had 11 bases not matched to a gene; V was cut back by 4 bases and J by 0 bases. The CDR3 consists of 17 residues. For the CDR3, the DNA is TGTGCCAGCAGCCAAGGATACGGCGGGGGAAGCACAGATACGCAGTATTTT. This codes for CASSQGYGGGSTDTQYF.

The chain combines TRBV11-2 with TRBJ1-6, with TRBD1 identical over 7 bases. The CDR3 is made up of 16 amino acids. J gave up 4 bases and V 5 bases, and 8 bases lay outside the gene matches. Per germline, CDR1 SGHAT and CDR2 FQNNGV. CDR3 protein: CASSAAGGGYNSPLHF. Here the CDR3 DNA reads TGTGCCAGCAGCGCTGCAGGGGGGGGATATAATTCACCCCTCCACTTT.

The V call is TRBV6-9, the J call TRBJ1-6, with TRBD1 matching over 9 bases. The CDR3 runs 14 residues. The germline V gene has CDR1 MNHGY and CDR2 SVAAGI. J lost 10 bases, V lost 5 bases, and 6 bases had no gene match. The CDR3 loop is CASSPTGGGSPLHF. The CDR3 DNA reads TGTGCCAGCAGTCCGACAGGGGGAGGATCACCCCTCCACTTT.

The chain carries TRBV30 and TRBJ1-3; a possible D gene is TRBD1 (6 bases). Germline lookup yields CDR1 GTSNPN and CDR2 SVGIG (reference sequence). V was trimmed by 0 bases and J by 7 bases, leaving 13 bases between them. The CDR3 length is 14 residues. This CDR3 reads CAWSVGAKSNTIYF. The DNA for the CDR3 is TGTGCCTGGAGTGTGGGGGCTAAATCGAACACCATATATTTT.

The chain combines TRBV7-2 with TRBJ2-1; 10 nucleotides match TRBD2. V lost 5 bases to trimming and J lost 6 bases; unmatched junction nucleotides: 7. The V gene's germline CDR1 is SGHTA and CDR2 FQGNSA. The CDR3 is 15 residues long. CDR3 sequence reads: CASSTLAGGTNEQFF. The CDR3 DNA reads TGTGCCAGCAGCACTTTAGCGGGGGGCACCAATGAGCAGTTCTTC.

This sequence joins TRBV10-3 and TRBJ1-5, with unresolved D. CDR3 size: 12 residues. The V gene lost 0 bases and the J gene lost 7 bases, with 4 bases spanning the gap. CDR1 is ENHRY, CDR2 SYGVKD, per germline. CDR3 sequence reads: CAISESGQPQHF. Written as DNA, the CDR3 is TGTGCCATCAGTGAGTCAGGGCAGCCCCAGCATTTT.

V gene TRBV28 combines with J gene TRBJ2-7; 14 positions agree with TRBD2. V was clipped by 6 bases and J by 6 bases; unmatched bases: 10. There are 16 residues in the CDR3. The germline gives CDR1 MDHEN, CDR2 SYDVKM. In nucleotides, the CDR3 is TGTGCCAGCAGGCCGACTAGCGGGGGGGCGTCAGGCGAGCAGTACTTC. This sequence encodes CASRPTSGGASGEQYF.

This chain links TRBV30 with TRBJ2-7; perhaps TRBD2 as D (6 bases). The CDR3 consists of 15 residues. V was trimmed by 2 bases and J by 7 bases, leaving 21 bases between them. CDR1 and CDR2 (germline): GTSNPN, SVGIG (reference sequence). CDR3 in DNA: TGTGCCTGGAGTTGGGGGGTGGGTGCGGGGAGAGAGCAGTACTTC. Translating it yields CAWSWGVGAGREQYF.

The V and J genes are TRBV29-1 and TRBJ2-1; tentative D call: TRBD2 (6 bases). The CDR3 has 13 amino acids. Deletions cut 3 bases from V and 7 bases from J, with 13 bases between. The germline CDR1 and CDR2 sequences are SQVTM and ANQGSEA. The CDR3 DNA follows: TGCAGCGTTGAGGCGGGACTCGGGAATGAGCAGTTCTTC. Protein sequence: CSVEAGLGNEQFF.

The J gene is TRBJ1-1, the V gene TRBV5-1; the match to TRBD1 covers 8 bases. The CDR3 is 16 residues long. Germline V gives CDR1 SGHRS, CDR2 YFSETQ. V was clipped by 1 base and J by 5 bases; unmatched bases: 10. The CDR3 DNA sequence: TGCGCCAGCAGCTTGACCGGTGACAGGGGAAGAACTGAAGCTTTCTTT. As protein: CASSLTGDRGRTEAFF. The complete variable domain, with remaining parts taken from reference TRBV5-1 and TRBJ1-1, reads KAGVTQTPRYLIKTRGQQVTLSCSPISGHRSVSWYQQTPGQGLQFLFEYFSETQRNKGNFPGRFSGRQFSNSRSEMNVSTLELGDSALYLCASSLTGDRGRTEAFFGQGTRLTVV.

The rearrangement links TRBV19 to TRBJ2-5, with D hard to call. Trimming cost V 7 bases and J 3 bases, with 6 bases left between them. The CDR3 covers 11 residues. CDR1 is LNHDA and CDR2 is SQIVND in the germline V gene (reference sequence). As DNA, the CDR3 is TGTGCCAGTAAGGCAGAAGAGACCCAGTACTTC. Protein product: CASKAEETQYF.

The chain joins TRBV29-1 to TRBJ2-5, with D possibly matching TRBD2 (7 bases). Germline V gene sequence: CDR1 SQVTM, CDR2 ANQGSEA. Trimming removed 2 bases from V and 4 bases from J, with 14 bases in between. This CDR3 has 14 amino acids. CDR3 sequence: CSVESSGGPETQYF. As DNA, the CDR3 is TGCAGCGTTGAATCGTCGGGGGGCCCAGAGACCCAGTACTTC.

The chain is built from TRBV7-9 and TRBJ2-3; D gene uncertain. With 5 bases removed from V and 2 bases from J, the gap between germline ends came to 17 bases. The CDR3 spans 16 residues. CDR1 is SEHNR, CDR2 FQNEAQ, per germline (reference sequence). DNA for the CDR3: TGTGCCAGCAGCCCCCCTGGCACCGGATTCACAGATACGCAGTATTTT. Translated, it gives CASSPPGTGFTDTQYF.

The chain links TRBV2 to TRBJ2-3; D unresolved. There are 14 residues in the CDR3. Trimming left V 1 base short and J 5 bases short, with 10 bases between. Germline V lookup: CDR1 SNHLY, CDR2 FYNNEI. The CDR3 DNA is TGTGCCAGCAGTGAAGGTTACTCTAAAGATACGCAGTATTTT. Translation gives CASSEGYSKDTQYF.

The rearrangement links TRBV25-1 to TRBJ2-3, with D hard to call. Between the trimmed V and J ends, which lost 5 bases and 4 bases, there was a span of 10 bases. Germline loops: CDR1 MGHDK, CDR2 SYGVNS. The CDR3 consists of 13 residues. CDR3 coding DNA: TGTGCCAGCAGTTCCCACTGGGCAGATACGCAGTATTTT. It encodes CASSSHWADTQYF.

The rearrangement links TRBV4-2 to TRBJ2-5, with 7 bases that match TRBD2. Per the germline V gene, CDR1 is LGHNA and CDR2 is YNFKEQ. After removal of 0 bases from V and 1 base from J, the junction contained 5 bases not matched to a gene. The CDR3 extends over 16 amino acids. The CDR3 nucleotides read TGTGCCAGCAGCCAAGATCGGGCGGGAGCCCAAGAGACCCAGTACTTC. This gives the protein CASSQDRAGAQETQYF.

J is TRBJ1-2 and V is TRBV6-5; TRBD1 matches at 7 bases. Per germline, CDR1 MNHEY and CDR2 SVGAGI. The CDR3 length is 13 residues. The V and J ends lost 5 bases and 7 bases, in that order; junction bases with no gene match: 7. The CDR3 loop is CASSPGTEAGYTF. DNA for the CDR3: TGTGCCAGCAGTCCAGGGACAGAGGCTGGCTACACCTTC.